The 20 T cell receptor beta chains below all came from one sample that was sequenced in a study of cytomegalovirus exposure and HLA in healthy donors. Sequenced by immunoSEQ multiplex PCR; TCRdb stores in-frame clones only, minus some. There are roughly 130,000 clones in the sample; about nine tenths occur only once, and over 3% lies in the top ten. Sequenced sample: PBMCs. These receptor sequences come from a young man in good health and CMV-seronegative.

The chain carries TRBV4-1 and TRBJ2-7; 8 positions match TRBD2. The CDR3 is 20 residues long. Germline V gives CDR1 MGHRA, CDR2 YSYEKL. V was pared by 1 base and J by 4 bases, with 21 bases of the junction left unmatched. This CDR3 is CASSQVSASPGGVGQYEQYF. CDR3 in DNA: TGCGCCAGCAGCCAAGTTTCTGCGTCGCCGGGAGGGGTCGGCCAATACGAGCAGTACTTC.

The chain has TRBV5-1 and TRBJ2-3; D possibly corresponds to TRBD2 (6 bases). The CDR3 is made up of 14 amino acids. V dropped 5 bases and J dropped 5 bases, with 15 bases sitting between them. In germline, CDR1 is SGHRS, CDR2 YFSETQ. The CDR3 spells CASSSRGGEDTQYF. CDR3 sequence (DNA): TGCGCCAGCAGTTCCCGTGGCGGGGAAGATACGCAGTATTTT. Combining the CDR3 with reference TRBV5-1 and TRBJ2-3 gives the whole variable domain KAGVTQTPRYLIKTRGQQVTLSCSPISGHRSVSWYQQTPGQGLQFLFEYFSETQRNKGNFPGRFSGRQFSNSRSEMNVSTLELGDSALYLCASSSRGGEDTQYFGPGTRLTVL.

The chain has TRBV7-6 and TRBJ1-2; D not certain. This CDR3 comprises 14 residues. Germline assignment: CDR1 SGHVS and CDR2 FNYEAQ. Trimming shortened V by 1 base and J by 0 bases, and 6 bases separated the two germline ends. CDR3 amino acids: CASSLDRTNYGYTF. The CDR3 DNA is TGTGCCAGCAGCTTAGACAGAACTAACTATGGCTACACCTTC.

This chain connects TRBV15 to TRBJ2-7, with D possibly TRBD2 on 5 matching bases. V dropped 5 bases and J dropped 4 bases, with 15 bases sitting between them. The CDR3 extends over 14 amino acids. The germline V gene has CDR1 LNHNV and CDR2 YYDKDF (reference sequence). In nucleotides, the CDR3 is TGTGCCACCAGCTCCCGGACCCGCGGGTACGAGCAGTACTTC. Translation: CATSSRTRGYEQYF.

The rearrangement uses TRBV7-6 and TRBJ2-7; 9 bases line up with TRBD1. Per the germline V gene, CDR1 is SGHVS and CDR2 is FNYEAQ. This CDR3 comprises 16 residues. V gave up 4 bases and J gave up 6 bases; unmatched junction bases: 13. For the CDR3, the DNA is TGTGCCAGCAGCTACCTCCCGGGACAGGGTAAGAGCGAGCAGTACTTC. It codes for CASSYLPGQGKSEQYF.

The rearrangement uses TRBV4-1 and TRBJ1-5; D is ambiguous. The germline V gene encodes CDR1 MGHRA and CDR2 YSYEKL. Trimming took off 0 bases at V and 6 bases at J, with 9 bases between the two ends. The length of the CDR3 is 14 residues. The DNA of the CDR3 is TGCGCCAGCAGCCAAGAAGGGAGGGCTCAGCCCCAGCATTTT. Its translation: CASSQEGRAQPQHF.

This chain connects TRBV10-3 to TRBJ2-1; 9 nucleotides match TRBD1. CDR3 length: 12 amino acids. Trimming removed 10 bases from V and 4 bases from J; junction bases left unmatched: 2. Germline V gene data show CDR1 as ENHRY and CDR2 as SYGVKD. The DNA of the CDR3 is TGTGCCAATGGACAGGGGTACAATGAGCAGTTCTTC. Its translation: CANGQGYNEQFF.

The chain is built from TRBV5-1 and TRBJ1-3; a possible D gene is TRBD1 (5 bases). From germline, CDR1 is SGHRS and CDR2 YFSETQ. The V and J ends lost 0 bases and 0 bases respectively, with 13 bases between them. The CDR3 spans 17 residues. CDR3 DNA: TGCGCCAGCAGCTTGGCTCCGACAGCTTACTCTGGAAACACCATATATTTT. Translated: CASSLAPTAYSGNTIYF.

In this sample, this clone turned up a few times. V is TRBV7-9 and J is TRBJ1-6; D remains unclear. CDR1 SEHNR and CDR2 FQNEAQ come from the germline V gene (reference sequence). Trimming stripped 1 base from V and 13 bases from J, with 8 bases between. The CDR3 extends over 12 amino acids. CDR3 sequence (DNA): TGTGCCAGCAGCTTAGGAGTGAGGCCCCTCCACTTT. Amino acid sequence: CASSLGVRPLHF.

This rearrangement joins TRBV6-5 to TRBJ1-5, with TRBD1 matching over 8 bases. The CDR3 covers 15 residues. V was pared by 6 bases and J by 2 bases, with 6 bases of the junction left unmatched. Germline V gene sequence: CDR1 MNHEY, CDR2 SVGAGI. The CDR3 nucleotides are TGTGCCAGCAGCCGACAGGGGAGCGGCAATCAGCCCCAGCATTTT. Its translation is CASSRQGSGNQPQHF.

The V call is TRBV28, the J call TRBJ2-3, with 13 positions matching TRBD2. The CDR3 runs to 18 residues. From germline, CDR1 is MDHEN and CDR2 SYDVKM. The V gene end was trimmed by 3 bases and the J gene end by 0 bases; junction bases not matched to a gene: 6. CDR3 amino acids: CASSFLTSGGTSTDTQYF. CDR3 nucleotides: TGTGCCAGCAGTTTCCTGACTAGCGGGGGGACTAGCACAGATACGCAGTATTTT.

V usage is TRBV6-1 and J usage is TRBJ2-7; no reliable D call. The V end lost 6 bases, the J end lost 0 bases, and 9 bases lay between the germline ends. The CDR3 covers 13 residues. The germline gives CDR1 MNHNS, CDR2 SASEGT. The CDR3 protein is CASRKDTSYEQYF. CDR3 bases: TGTGCCAGCAGAAAAGACACCTCCTACGAGCAGTACTTC.

The chain carries TRBV7-9 and TRBJ2-3; 9 positions agree with TRBD1. Looked up from germline, CDR1 is SEHNR and CDR2 is FQNEAQ (reference sequence). The CDR3 has 18 amino acids. V trimming: 7 bases; J trimming: 4 bases; junction bases outside the gene matches: 18. CDR3 region: CASNPRAGQGTPPDTQYF. CDR3 coding DNA: TGTGCCAGCAACCCCCGCGCGGGACAGGGAACTCCCCCAGATACGCAGTATTTT.

The chain uses TRBV5-5 and TRBJ1-3, with TRBD1 identical over 10 bases. The CDR3 has 15 residues. The V and J ends lost 4 bases and 4 bases, in that order; junction bases with no gene match: 5. From germline, CDR1 is SGHKS and CDR2 YYEKEE (reference sequence). CDR3 DNA: TGTGCCAGCAGCCCCGACAGGGGGCAAGGAAACACCATATATTTT. Translating gives CASSPDRGQGNTIYF.

The chain is built from TRBV4-2 and TRBJ2-1; 11 bases are shared with TRBD2. V shed 4 bases, J shed 9 bases, and the junction held 11 bases outside the gene matches. Germline values: CDR1 LGHNA, CDR2 YNFKEQ. This CDR3 comprises 16 residues. The CDR3 protein is CASSLELAGVEGEQFF. In DNA, the CDR3 is TGTGCCAGCAGCCTGGAACTAGCGGGGGTAGAGGGTGAGCAGTTCTTC.

The chain employs TRBV18 and TRBJ1-2; 11 nucleotides match TRBD1. The CDR3 loop spans 15 amino acids. Germline-derived CDR1 and CDR2 are KGHSH and LQKENI. The trim removed 4 bases at V and 6 bases at J, leaving 7 bases unmatched. This CDR3 reads CASSLPPGQGDGYTF. The CDR3 DNA sequence: TGTGCCAGCTCACTCCCCCCGGGACAGGGGGATGGCTACACCTTC.

The CDR3 spells CASSGQGAGEKLFF. CDR3 nucleotides: TGTGCCAGCAGCGGACAGGGGGCGGGTGAAAAACTGTTTTTT. This rearrangement joins TRBV2 to TRBJ1-4, with 11 bases identical to TRBD1. V gave up 6 bases and J gave up 7 bases; unmatched junction bases: 4. CDR3 size: 14 residues. Looked up from germline, CDR1 is SNHLY and CDR2 is FYNNEI.

The rearrangement links TRBV5-4 to TRBJ1-6; 10 nucleotides agree with TRBD1. Trimming cost V 0 bases and J 7 bases; bases outside gene matches: 1. The CDR3 runs 15 residues. Germline CDR1 reads SGHNT; CDR2 reads YYREEE (reference sequence). CDR3 amino acids: CASSLGDRGNSPLHF. CDR3 bases: TGTGCCAGCAGCTTGGGGGACAGGGGAAATTCACCCCTCCACTTT.

This chain connects TRBV18 to TRBJ1-1; no definite D call. Germline loops: CDR1 KGHSH, CDR2 LQKENI. The V gene lost 3 bases and the J gene lost 2 bases, with 10 bases spanning the gap. The CDR3 runs 14 residues. The CDR3 nucleotides read TGTGCCAGCTCACCCTCGACACCTAACACTGAAGCTTTCTTT. Translating it yields CASSPSTPNTEAFF.

The chain employs TRBV5-6 and TRBJ2-7; 8 bases are a match to TRBD1. CDR3 size: 13 residues. With 1 base clipped from V and 10 bases from J, the junction kept 7 bases outside the gene matches. CDR1 is SGHDT and CDR2 is YYEEEE in the germline V gene. Here the CDR3 DNA reads TGTGCCAGCAGCTTGATTGGACAGGGAGCCCAGTACTTC. Translating it yields CASSLIGQGAQYF.